Presented here are 10 T cell receptor beta chains from one specimen sequenced in a study of blood T cell repertoires in COVID-19. The assay was immunoSEQ multiplex PCR, and TCRdb's table has in-frame clones only and misses some. This sample carries tens of thousands of clones, about 88% of them seen once, and the ten largest clones take approximately 30%. The specimen was peripheral blood. Receptor source: a man between 65 and 80 years old with COVID-19, enrolled during active disease.

This rearrangement joins TRBV7-2 to TRBJ2-2; 13 nucleotides match TRBD2. This CDR3 has 17 residues. Germline V gene data show CDR1 as SGHTA and CDR2 as FQGNSA. J gave up 3 bases and V 5 bases, and 6 bases lay outside the gene matches. CDR3: CASSKPGLAGYTGELFF. CDR3 bases: TGTGCCAGCAGCAAACCGGGACTAGCGGGGTACACCGGGGAGCTGTTTTTT.

The chain links TRBV18 to TRBJ1-4, with D uncertain. The CDR3 is made up of 11 amino acids. V was pared by 6 bases and J by 12 bases, with 11 bases between. Germline CDR1 is KGHSH and CDR2 is LQKENI. CDR3 loop: CASSPGDELFF. For the CDR3, the DNA is TGTGCCAGCTCCCCCGGAGACGAACTGTTTTTT.

The rearrangement uses TRBV18 and TRBJ2-7, with D maybe TRBD2 (6 bases). Trimming removed 4 bases at V and 0 bases at J, with 7 bases between. Germline values: CDR1 KGHSH, CDR2 LQKENI. This CDR3 has 13 residues. CDR3 residues: CASSLADSYEQYF. CDR3 nucleotide sequence: TGTGCCAGCTCACTAGCGGACTCCTACGAGCAGTACTTC.

The rearrangement links TRBV30 to TRBJ1-6; D is perhaps TRBD1 (5 bases). Trimming left V 2 bases short and J 9 bases short, with 17 bases between. The CDR3 runs to 15 residues. Germline assignment: CDR1 GTSNPN and CDR2 SVGIG (reference sequence). The CDR3 reads CAWSPRGVLSSPLHF. In DNA, the CDR3 is TGTGCCTGGAGTCCTCGGGGGGTACTAAGTTCACCCCTCCACTTT.

J is TRBJ1-2 and V is TRBV24-1; D unclear. CDR1 and CDR2 (germline): KGHDR, SFDVKD. The CDR3 sequence is 11 residues long. Trimming took off 3 bases at V and 7 bases at J, with 5 bases between the two ends. In DNA form, the CDR3 reads TGTGCCACCAGTGATAATAGTGGCTACACCTTC. It yields the protein CATSDNSGYTF.

The CDR3 loop reads CASSRGWPTDTQYF. Written as DNA, the CDR3 is TGTGCCAGTAGTAGAGGGTGGCCCACAGATACGCAGTATTTT. The chain links TRBV19 to TRBJ2-3; possible D gene TRBD2, 5 bases. The CDR3 runs to 14 residues. Germline V CDR1 and CDR2: LNHDA, SQIVND (reference sequence). V shed 4 bases and J shed 2 bases, with 10 bases lying between them.

The J gene is TRBJ2-7, the V gene TRBV6-4, with TRBD2 matching 7 bases. Germline CDR1 MRHNA, CDR2 SNTAGT. Trimming cost V 8 bases and J 3 bases; bases outside gene matches: 16. This CDR3 is 16 amino acids long. This CDR3 is CASPPGRAFSFYEQYF. The CDR3 DNA is TGTGCCAGCCCCCCAGGGAGGGCTTTTTCCTTCTACGAGCAGTACTTC.

The rearrangement links TRBV30 to TRBJ1-3; no reliable D call. Germline V CDR1 and CDR2: GTSNPN, SVGIG (reference sequence). The CDR3 extends over 15 amino acids. Between the trimmed V and J ends, which lost 3 bases and 0 bases, there was a span of 12 bases. The CDR3 spells CAWRGMSYSGNTIYF. In nucleotides, the CDR3 is TGTGCCTGGAGGGGCATGAGCTACTCTGGAAACACCATATATTTT.

The chain uses TRBV7-2 and TRBJ2-7, with a weak D call TRBD2 (6 bases). V was shortened by 5 bases and J by 2 bases, with 13 bases between the two germline ends. Germline CDR1 reads SGHTA; CDR2 reads FQGNSA. The CDR3 spans 14 residues. The CDR3 here is CASSLGGLAYEQYF. The CDR3 DNA sequence: TGTGCCAGCAGCCTGGGGGGTCTTGCCTACGAGCAGTACTTC.

A single count supports this clone. This sequence joins TRBV3-1 (or the pseudogene TRBV3-2) and TRBJ2-3; 16 nucleotides align to TRBD2. V gave up 2 bases and J gave up 6 bases; unmatched junction bases: 5. The CDR3 length is 17 residues. Germline-derived CDR1 and CDR2 are LGHDT and YNNKEL (reference sequence). This CDR3 reads CASSQTGLAGGFDTQYF. For the CDR3, the DNA is TGTGCCAGCAGCCAAACGGGACTAGCGGGGGGGTTTGATACGCAGTATTTT.